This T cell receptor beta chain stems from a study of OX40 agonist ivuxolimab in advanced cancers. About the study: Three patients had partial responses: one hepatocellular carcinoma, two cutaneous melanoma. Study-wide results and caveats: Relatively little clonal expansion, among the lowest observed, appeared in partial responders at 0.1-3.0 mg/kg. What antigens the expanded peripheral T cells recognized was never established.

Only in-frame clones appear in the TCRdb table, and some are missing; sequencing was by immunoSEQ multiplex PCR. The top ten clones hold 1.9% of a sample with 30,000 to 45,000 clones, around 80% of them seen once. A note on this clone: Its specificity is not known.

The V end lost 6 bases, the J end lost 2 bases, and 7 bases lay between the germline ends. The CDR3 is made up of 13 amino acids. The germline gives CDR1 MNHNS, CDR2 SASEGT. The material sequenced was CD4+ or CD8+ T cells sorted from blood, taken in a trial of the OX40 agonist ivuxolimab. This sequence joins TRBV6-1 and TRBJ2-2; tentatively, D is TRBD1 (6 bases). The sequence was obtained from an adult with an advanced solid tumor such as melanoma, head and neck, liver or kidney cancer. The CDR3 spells CASRQGNTGELFF. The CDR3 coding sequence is TGTGCCAGCAGACAGGGTAACACCGGGGAGCTGTTTTTT.